The 8 T cell receptor beta chains listed next were all sequenced from one sample in a study of T-cell reconstitution after alpha-beta-depleted transplantation in children. Molecular barcoding with unique molecular identifiers was used for the TCRbeta library. MiXCR was run by TCRdb on the PCR reads, yielding one entry per CDR3 protein. This table has roughly 120,000 distinct CDR3 sequences, around a tenth appearing once. This specimen consisted of PBMCs from the stem cell graft donor, obtained from the stem cell graft. The receptors shown here come from a human donor who donated a stem cell graft to a child with acute lymphoblastic leukemia.

This clonotype was detected ten times or more. The rearrangement links TRBV12-3 or TRBV12-4 to TRBJ1-5, with TRBD1 matching over 8 bases. This CDR3 is built from 14 residues. Trimming cost V 6 bases and J 2 bases; bases outside gene matches: 3. The CDR3 DNA reads TGTGCCAGCAGCTGGGGACAGGGCAATCAGCCCCAGCATTTT. This gives the protein CASSWGQGNQPQHF.

The CDR3 protein is CASSLVNAFSYEQYF. The CDR3 nucleotides read TGTGCCAGCAGCCTCGTCAACGCCTTCTCCTACGAGCAGTACTTC. The V gene is TRBV5-4, the J gene TRBJ2-7; D unclear. The CDR3 runs to 15 residues. The germline V gene has CDR1 SGHNT and CDR2 YYREEE (reference sequence). Trimming pared 4 bases from V and 0 bases from J, leaving 14 bases between.

The sample holds many counts of this clonotype. The chain combines TRBV12-3 or TRBV12-4 with TRBJ2-3; D ambiguous. V lost 7 bases and J lost 5, with 13 bases in between. The CDR3 sequence is 13 residues long. The CDR3 loop reads CASKPPGLDTQYF. The CDR3 nucleotides read TGTGCCAGCAAACCCCCCGGATTAGATACGCAGTATTTT.

This clonotype was found many times. The gene calls are TRBV11-1 and TRBJ2-1, with 7 nucleotides matching TRBD2. The germline V gene has CDR1 SGHAT and CDR2 FQDESV (reference sequence). Germline trimming cut 3 bases from V and 1 base from J; bases unmatched to any gene: 6. The CDR3 consists of 16 residues. The CDR3 protein is CASSFSGRKSYNEQFF. In DNA form, the CDR3 reads TGTGCCAGCAGCTTTTCCGGGAGGAAGTCCTACAATGAGCAGTTCTTC.

This clonotype was detected many times. The chain employs TRBV14 and TRBJ2-1; TRBD2 is a possible D gene (6 bases). Per the germline V gene, CDR1 is SGHDN and CDR2 is FVKESK. V lost 2 bases and J 9 bases, leaving 11 bases between the germline ends. The CDR3 length is 13 residues. CDR3 nucleotide sequence: TGTGCCAGCAGCCAACAGGAGGGGCTTGAGCAGTTCTTC. The encoded protein is CASSQQEGLEQFF.

The sample holds many counts of this clonotype. CDR3 nucleotides: TGTGCCATCTCACAGGGGGCGGTGAACACTGAAGCTTTCTTT. It codes for CAISQGAVNTEAFF. The chain couples TRBV10-3 to TRBJ1-1; 9 bases are shared with TRBD1. Trimming took 8 bases from V and 0 from J; bases not matched to a gene: 4. The CDR3 contains 14 residues. The germline CDR1 and CDR2 sequences are ENHRY and SYGVKD.

This clonotype was detected many times. The rearrangement uses TRBV29-1 and TRBJ2-5; 10 nucleotides match TRBD1. This CDR3 has 14 residues. Germline V gives CDR1 SQVTM, CDR2 ANQGSEA. V was clipped by 4 bases and J by 1 base; unmatched bases: 3. CDR3 protein: CSVVRQGAQETQYF. In DNA form, the CDR3 reads TGCAGCGTTGTTAGACAGGGGGCCCAAGAGACCCAGTACTTC.

This clonotype was observed at least ten times. One end of the junction varies from germline; a read error may be responsible. This chain links TRBV7-7 with TRBJ2-1, with 9 bases lining up with TRBD2. The length of the CDR3 is 14 residues. The germline V gene has CDR1 SSHAT and CDR2 FNYEAQ (reference sequence). DNA for the CDR3: TGTGCTAGCAGCTTCAGACTAGCGGACAATGAGCAGTTCTTC. It translates to CASSFRLADNEQFF. The full variable domain, its missing parts supplied by reference TRBV7-7 and TRBJ2-1, is GAGVSQSPRYKVTKRGQDVTLRCDPISSHATLYWYQQALGQGPEFLTYFNYEAQPDKSGLPSDRFSAERPEGSISTLTIQRTEQRDSAMYRCASSFRLADNEQFFGPGTRLTVL.